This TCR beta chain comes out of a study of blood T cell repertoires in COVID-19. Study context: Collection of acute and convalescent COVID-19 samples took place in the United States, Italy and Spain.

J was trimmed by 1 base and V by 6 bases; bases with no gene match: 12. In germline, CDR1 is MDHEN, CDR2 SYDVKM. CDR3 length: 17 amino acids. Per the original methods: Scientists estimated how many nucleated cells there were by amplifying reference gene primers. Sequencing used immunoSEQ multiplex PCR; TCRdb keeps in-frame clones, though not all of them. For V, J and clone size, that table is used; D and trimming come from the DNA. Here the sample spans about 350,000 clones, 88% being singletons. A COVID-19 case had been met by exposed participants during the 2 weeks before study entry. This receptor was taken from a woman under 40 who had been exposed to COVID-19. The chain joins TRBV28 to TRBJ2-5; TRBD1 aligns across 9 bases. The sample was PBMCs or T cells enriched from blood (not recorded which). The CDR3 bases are TGTGCCAGCAGCACACCCCATACGGGACAGGGCCAAGAGACCCAGTACTTC. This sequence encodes CASSTPHTGQGQETQYF.